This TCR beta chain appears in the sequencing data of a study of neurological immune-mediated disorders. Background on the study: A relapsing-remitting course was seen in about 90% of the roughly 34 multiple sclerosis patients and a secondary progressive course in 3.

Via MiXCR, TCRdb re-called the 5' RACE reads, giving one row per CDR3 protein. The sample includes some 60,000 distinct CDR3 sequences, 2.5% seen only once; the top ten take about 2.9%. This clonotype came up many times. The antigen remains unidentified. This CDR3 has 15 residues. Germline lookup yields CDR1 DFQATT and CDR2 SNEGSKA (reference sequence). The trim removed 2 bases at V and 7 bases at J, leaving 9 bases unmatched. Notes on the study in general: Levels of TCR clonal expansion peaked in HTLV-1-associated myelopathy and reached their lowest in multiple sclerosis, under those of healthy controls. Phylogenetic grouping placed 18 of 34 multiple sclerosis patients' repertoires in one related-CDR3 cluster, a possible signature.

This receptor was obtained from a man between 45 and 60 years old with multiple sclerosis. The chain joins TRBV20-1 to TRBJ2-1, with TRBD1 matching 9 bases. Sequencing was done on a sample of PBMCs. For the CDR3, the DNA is TGCAGTGCTAGATTCCGGGACAGGGTGTCGAATGAGCAGTTCTTC. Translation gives CSARFRDRVSNEQFF.